The next 16 T cell receptor beta chains were all read from a single sample in a study of beta chain features in type 1 diabetes. Sequenced material consisted of expressed TCRB transcripts (all of the isolated RNA was reverse transcribed). The table came from immunoSEQ multiplex PCR; TCRdb's copy has only in-frame clones and leaves some out. Of 330,000 or so clones listed, 15% to 20% are singletons. Specimen: naive CD4+ T cells from blood. The origin of the receptors is a woman between 18 and 30 years old in good health.

The chain employs TRBV5-6 and TRBJ1-5; possible D gene TRBD1, 5 bases. Germline V CDR1 and CDR2: SGHDT, YYEEEE. Trimming stripped 2 bases from V and 7 bases from J, with 10 bases between. The CDR3 extends over 13 amino acids. DNA for the CDR3: TGTGCCAGCAGCTTCGGGGGAGACCAGCCCCAGCATTTT. It specifies CASSFGGDQPQHF. The entire variable domain, with the rest obtained from reference TRBV5-6 and TRBJ1-5, is as follows: DAGVTQSPTHLIKTRGQQVTLRCSPKSGHDTVSWYQQALGQGPQFIFQYYEEEERQRGNFPDRFSGHQFPNYSSELNVNALLLGDSALYLCASSFGGDQPQHFGDGTRLSIL.

This clone has only a few counts. The genes are TRBV30 and TRBJ2-3; TRBD2 matches 10 bases. The CDR3 has 14 residues. The germline gives CDR1 GTSNPN, CDR2 SVGIG (reference sequence). Trimming removed 2 bases from V and 5 bases from J; junction bases left unmatched: 4. This CDR3 reads CAWSSGGAGDTQYF. The CDR3 DNA sequence: TGTGCCTGGAGTAGCGGGGGGGCCGGAGATACGCAGTATTTT.

The CDR3 region is CASSQEAGDTYGYTF. In nucleotides, the CDR3 is TGCGCCAGCAGCCAAGAGGCGGGGGATACCTATGGCTACACCTTC. The V and J genes are TRBV4-1 and TRBJ1-2, with D possibly TRBD1 on 5 matching bases. CDR1 MGHRA and CDR2 YSYEKL come from the germline V gene. V lost 0 bases to trimming and J lost 4 bases, with 12 bases between them. The CDR3 runs to 15 residues.

The gene calls are TRBV9 and TRBJ2-2; weak D call: TRBD1 (5 bases). CDR3 length equals 17 residues. The germline V gene has CDR1 SGDLS and CDR2 YYNGEE. Trimming took 0 bases from V and 5 from J, leaving 17 bases between them. CDR3 region: CASSVAMVPPGTGELFF. CDR3 DNA sequence: TGTGCCAGCAGCGTAGCTATGGTGCCCCCAGGGACCGGGGAGCTGTTTTTT.

This clone was picked up a small number of times. V gene TRBV29-1 combines with J gene TRBJ1-2, with 8 bases matching TRBD1. The germline CDR1 and CDR2 sequences are SQVTM and ANQGSEA. The CDR3 runs 12 residues. V dropped 8 bases and J dropped 4; count of bases not matched to a gene: 6. The CDR3 nucleotides are TGCAGCATAGGAGGACAGGGCTATGGCTACACCTTC. It is translated as CSIGGQGYGYTF. Full variable domain (rest looked up from reference TRBV29-1 and TRBJ1-2): SAVISQKPSRDICQRGTSLTIQCQVDSQVTMMFWYRQQPGQSLTLIATANQGSEATYESGFVIDKFPISRPNLTFSTLTVSNMSPEDSSIYLCSIGGQGYGYTFGSGTRLTVV.

This chain uses TRBV29-1 with TRBJ1-1; 7 nucleotides line up with TRBD1. The CDR3 spans 12 residues. The ends lost 7 bases at V and 1 base at J; junction bases unmatched: 3. Germline CDR1 reads SQVTM; CDR2 reads ANQGSEA. The CDR3 loop is CSAYRGNTEAFF. The DNA for the CDR3 is TGCAGCGCATACAGGGGGAACACTGAAGCTTTCTTT.

This rearrangement joins TRBV15 to TRBJ2-5; D possibly corresponds to TRBD2 (6 bases). CDR3 size: 11 residues. V shed 7 bases and J shed 5 bases, with 8 bases lying between them. Germline-derived CDR1 and CDR2 are LNHNV and YYDKDF (reference sequence). CDR3 sequence: CATNGGETQYF. The CDR3, as DNA: TGTGCCACCAATGGGGGGGAGACCCAGTACTTC.

The chain is built from TRBV20-1 and TRBJ2-7, with D unresolved. The CDR3 length is 11 residues. V was trimmed by 5 bases and J by 6 bases, leaving 11 bases between them. CDR1 is DFQATT and CDR2 is SNEGSKA in the germline V gene (reference sequence). The CDR3, as DNA: TGCAGTGCTTTTTTCACTGGCGAGCAGTACTTC. It codes for CSAFFTGEQYF.

The sample holds a few counts of this clone. This rearrangement joins TRBV19 to TRBJ1-1, with TRBD1 matching over 10 bases. The junction had 11 bases not matched to a gene; V was cut back by 7 bases and J by 6 bases. Germline CDR1 and CDR2: LNHDA and SQIVND (reference sequence). The CDR3 covers 15 residues. DNA for the CDR3: TGTGCCAGTACCCGAAGGGGACAGGGGAAGGCTGAAGCTTTCTTT. This translates into CASTRRGQGKAEAFF.

The chain uses TRBV29-1 and TRBJ2-7; weak D call: TRBD1 (6 bases). V was clipped by 4 bases and J by 2 bases, with 15 bases between them. Germline CDR1 and CDR2: SQVTM and ANQGSEA. The length of the CDR3 is 14 residues. The CDR3 coding sequence is TGCAGCGTTGCCCGGGACACGGGGACCTACGAGCAGTACTTC. As protein: CSVARDTGTYEQYF.

The chain recombines TRBV30 with TRBJ2-7; D call uncertain. Trimming cost V 8 bases and J 0 bases, with 14 bases left between them. The CDR3 covers 13 residues. Germline-derived CDR1 and CDR2 are GTSNPN and SVGIG (reference sequence). The CDR3 DNA reads as TGTGCCGGCCGGGTCTCTAACTCCTACGAGCAGTACTTC. Its translation: CAGRVSNSYEQYF.

The chain is built from TRBV18 and TRBJ1-2; no reliable D call. CDR1 is KGHSH and CDR2 is LQKENI in the germline V gene. Deletions cut 4 bases from V and 8 bases from J, with 14 bases between. This CDR3 spans 13 amino acids. The CDR3 DNA sequence: TGTGCCAGCTCACTACGAGACGGAGTCGGCTACACCTTC. Amino acid sequence: CASSLRDGVGYTF.

This clone was counted only a few times. This chain connects TRBV9 to TRBJ2-1, with TRBD2 identical over 7 bases. Germline lookup yields CDR1 SGDLS and CDR2 YYNGEE. The CDR3 spans 15 residues. Trimming took 4 bases from V and 1 from J; bases not matched to a gene: 5. CDR3 bases: TGTGCCAGCAGCCTGGGGAGGGGTTCCTACAATGAGCAGTTCTTC. This translates into CASSLGRGSYNEQFF.

CDR3 nucleotide sequence: TGTGCCAGCAGCTTATACGGTACGCAGTATTTT. This gives the protein CASSLYGTQYF. The V and J genes are TRBV11-2 and TRBJ2-3; no firm D call. This CDR3 contains 11 residues. The V gene lost 2 bases and the J gene lost 8 bases, with 5 bases spanning the gap. Per the germline V gene, CDR1 is SGHAT and CDR2 is FQNNGV.

The rearrangement uses TRBV9 and TRBJ2-2; 8 bases are shared with TRBD2. The V segment lost 0 bases and the J segment 5 bases; nucleotides outside the gene matches: 9. The CDR3 runs to 17 residues. Germline values: CDR1 SGDLS, CDR2 YYNGEE. CDR3 sequence: CASSVGVSGIITGELFF. The CDR3 nucleotides are TGTGCCAGCAGCGTAGGGGTTAGCGGGATTATTACCGGGGAGCTGTTTTTT.

The chain couples TRBV5-1 to TRBJ2-1, with 8 bases that match TRBD2. CDR3 size: 15 residues. V lost 1 base to trimming and J lost 4 bases; unmatched junction nucleotides: 4. The V gene's germline CDR1 is SGHRS and CDR2 YFSETQ. As DNA, the CDR3 is TGCGCCAGCAGCTTGACAGCGGGAGTTTACAATGAGCAGTTCTTC. This encodes CASSLTAGVYNEQFF.